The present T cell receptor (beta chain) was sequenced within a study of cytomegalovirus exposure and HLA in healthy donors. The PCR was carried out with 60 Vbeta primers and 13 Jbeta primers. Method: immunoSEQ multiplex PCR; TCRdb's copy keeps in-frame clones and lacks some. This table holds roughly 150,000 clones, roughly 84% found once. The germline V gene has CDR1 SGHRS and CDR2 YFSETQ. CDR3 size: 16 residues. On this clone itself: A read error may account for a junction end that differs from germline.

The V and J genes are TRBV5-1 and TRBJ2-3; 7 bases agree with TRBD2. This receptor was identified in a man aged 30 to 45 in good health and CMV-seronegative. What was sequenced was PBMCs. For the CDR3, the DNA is TGCGCCAGCAGCTTGGCCGAGGGAGGGACCACAAATACGCAGTATTTT. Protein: CASSLAEGGTTNTQYF.